The present TCR beta chain was sequenced within a study of technical replicates of blood from several donors. Germline lookup yields CDR1 SGHRS and CDR2 YFSETQ. This CDR3 is 16 amino acids long. V lost 4 bases and J lost 5; bases outside the gene matches: 7. The method was immunoSEQ multiplex PCR; TCRdb's version includes in-frame clones alone and lacks a portion of them. The table lists tens of thousands of clones, roughly 97% of them singletons. This clone was observed once. Sequenced input: T cells isolated from PBMCs. This receptor was identified in a human donor in good health. The rearrangement joins TRBV5-1 to TRBJ2-5, with TRBD2 identical over 14 bases. CDR3 protein: CASSPTSGGALETQYF. The DNA of the CDR3 is TGCGCCAGCAGCCCGACTAGCGGGGGGGCCTTGGAGACCCAGTACTTC. The full variable domain, completed using reference TRBV5-1 and TRBJ2-5, is KAGVTQTPRYLIKTRGQQVTLSCSPISGHRSVSWYQQTPGQGLQFLFEYFSETQRNKGNFPGRFSGRQFSNSRSEMNVSTLELGDSALYLCASSPTSGGALETQYFGPGTRLLVL.